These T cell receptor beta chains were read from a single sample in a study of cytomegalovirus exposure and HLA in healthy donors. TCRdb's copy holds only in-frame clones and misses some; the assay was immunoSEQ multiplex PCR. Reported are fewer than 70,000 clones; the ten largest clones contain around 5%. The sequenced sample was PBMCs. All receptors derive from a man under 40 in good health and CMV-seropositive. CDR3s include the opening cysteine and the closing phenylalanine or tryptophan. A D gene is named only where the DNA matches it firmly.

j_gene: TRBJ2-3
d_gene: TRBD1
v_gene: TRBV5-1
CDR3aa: CASWTGLYTDTQYF
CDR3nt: TGCGCCAGCTGGACAGGGCTGTACACAGATACGCAGTATTTT

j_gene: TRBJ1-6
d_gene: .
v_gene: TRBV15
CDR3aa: CATSTSANREDSPLHF
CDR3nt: TGTGCCACCAGCACATCAGCAAACAGGGAAGATTCACCCCTCCACTTT

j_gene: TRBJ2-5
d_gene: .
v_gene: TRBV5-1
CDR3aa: CASSSQGQETQYF
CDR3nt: TGCGCCAGCAGCTCACAGGGTCAAGAGACCCAGTACTTC

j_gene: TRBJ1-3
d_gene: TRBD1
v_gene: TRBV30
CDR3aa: CAWGDRGLGNTIYF
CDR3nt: TGTGCCTGGGGGGACAGGGGGCTTGGAAACACCATATATTTT

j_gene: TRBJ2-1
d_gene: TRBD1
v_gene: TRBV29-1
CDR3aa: CSVGGQGYNEQFF
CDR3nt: TGCAGCGTTGGGGGACAGGGATACAATGAGCAGTTCTTC

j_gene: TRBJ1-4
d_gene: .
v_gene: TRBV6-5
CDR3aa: CASSPTTTNEKLFF
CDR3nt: TGTGCCAGCAGTCCGACAACAACTAATGAAAAACTGTTTTTT

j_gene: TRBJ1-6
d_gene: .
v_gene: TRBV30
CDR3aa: CAWSGRGPVNSPLHF
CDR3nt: TGTGCCTGGAGTGGGAGGGGACCGGTCAATTCACCCCTCCACTTT

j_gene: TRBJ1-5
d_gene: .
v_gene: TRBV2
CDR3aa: CASRDTVYSNQPQHF
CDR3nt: TGTGCCAGTAGGGACACTGTATATAGCAATCAGCCCCAGCATTTT

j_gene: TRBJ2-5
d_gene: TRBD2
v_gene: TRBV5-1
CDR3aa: CASSLLGTSGAHQETQYF
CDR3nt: TGCGCCAGCAGCTTGTTAGGTACTAGCGGGGCCCACCAAGAGACCCAGTACTTC

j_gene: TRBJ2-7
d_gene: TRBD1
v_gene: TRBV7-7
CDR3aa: CASSPGQEYEQYF
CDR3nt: TGTGCTAGCAGCCCCGGACAGGAATACGAGCAGTACTTC